Listed here are 13 T cell receptor beta chains from one sample, sequenced in a study of cytomegalovirus exposure and HLA in healthy donors. Assay: immunoSEQ multiplex PCR; the TCRdb copy retains only in-frame clones and omits some. In the table there are 95,000 to 150,000 clones, over 75% of which are singletons. The specimen was PBMCs. These receptors all stem from a woman aged 25 to 45 in good health and CMV-seronegative.

This clone was seen a single time. The chain carries TRBV19 and TRBJ1-5; D may be TRBD1 (5 bases). Germline lookup yields CDR1 LNHDA and CDR2 SQIVND (reference sequence). V lost 1 base to trimming and J lost 3 bases, with 10 bases between them. The length of the CDR3 is 15 residues. Written as DNA, the CDR3 is TGTGCCAGTAGTATAGGGGGCACTTTCAATCAGCCCCAGCATTTT. It codes for CASSIGGTFNQPQHF.

The gene calls are TRBV2 and TRBJ2-7; TRBD2 matches 8 bases. V was pared by 7 bases and J by 5 bases, with 16 bases of the junction left unmatched. This CDR3 spans 16 amino acids. CDR1 is SNHLY, CDR2 FYNNEI, per germline. CDR3 nucleotides: TGTGCCAGCAATAAAGGGGGGAGACTAGCGCGCGACGAGCAGTACTTC. Translating gives CASNKGGRLARDEQYF.

This clone was detected only a few times. The chain employs TRBV9 and TRBJ1-2; no definite D call. Between the trimmed V and J ends, which lost 0 bases and 4 bases, there was a span of 13 bases. Germline CDR1 is SGDLS and CDR2 is YYNGEE. This CDR3 comprises 15 residues. The CDR3 reads CASSVAYELFYGYTF. The CDR3 DNA reads TGTGCCAGCAGCGTAGCGTACGAACTCTTCTATGGCTACACCTTC.

The rearrangement joins TRBV9 to TRBJ2-3; D is undetermined. The CDR3 runs 14 residues. Per the germline V gene, CDR1 is SGDLS and CDR2 is YYNGEE. V was shortened by 0 bases and J by 5 bases, with 10 bases between the two germline ends. The CDR3 reads CASSVGSFRDTQYF. The CDR3 DNA reads as TGTGCCAGCAGCGTAGGATCCTTCAGAGATACGCAGTATTTT.

CDR3 loop: CASARAGALDTQYF. The CDR3 nucleotides are TGCGCCAGCGCTCGCGCGGGGGCCCTAGATACGCAGTATTTT. The chain links TRBV5-1 to TRBJ2-3, with D possibly being TRBD2 (7 bases). V was clipped by 7 bases and J by 5 bases, with 17 bases between them. The CDR3 contains 14 residues. The germline CDR1 and CDR2 sequences are SGHRS and YFSETQ.

This clone occurred a few times. J is TRBJ2-7 and V is TRBV6-5; D gene ambiguous. Germline CDR1 MNHEY, CDR2 SVGAGI. CDR3 length equals 13 residues. Deletions cut 6 bases from V and 0 bases from J, with 9 bases between. CDR3 in amino acids: CASRSGDSYEQYF. The CDR3 DNA sequence: TGTGCCAGCAGGTCAGGTGACTCCTACGAGCAGTACTTC.

The chain recombines TRBV12-5 with TRBJ2-1; the match to TRBD2 covers 13 bases. The V segment lost 1 base and the J segment 9 bases; nucleotides outside the gene matches: 3. CDR3 length: 15 amino acids. Germline V gene sequence: CDR1 LGHNT, CDR2 FRNRAP. The CDR3 coding sequence is TGTGCTAGTGGTTTGGGACTAGCGGGGGGTCGTGAGCAGTTCTTC. Translation: CASGLGLAGGREQFF.

This chain links TRBV19 with TRBJ1-2; D is uncertain. Germline V CDR1 and CDR2: LNHDA, SQIVND (reference sequence). The CDR3 is 12 amino acids. The germline V and J ends were trimmed by 3 bases and 4 bases, with 6 bases remaining between them. The CDR3 DNA follows: TGTGCCAGTAGTATTTCGGTCTATGGCTACACCTTC. This sequence encodes CASSISVYGYTF.

This clone was found once. This sequence joins TRBV21-1 and TRBJ1-1. TRBV21-1 is assigned pseudogene status. This CDR3 contains 15 residues. In nucleotides, the CDR3 is TGTGCCAGCAGCAAACAAACTTTCCGTTTCACTGAAGCTTTCTTT. This translates into CASSKQTFRFTEAFF.

V gene TRBV6-5 combines with J gene TRBJ1-1; 7 positions match TRBD1. CDR3 length: 15 residues. Losses at the gene ends were 6 bases for V and 1 base for J; bases not matched to a gene: 8. CDR1 MNHEY and CDR2 SVGAGI come from the germline V gene. The CDR3 is CASRQTGTANTEAFF. DNA for the CDR3: TGTGCCAGCAGGCAAACCGGGACAGCGAACACTGAAGCTTTCTTT.

Note on this clone: The junction departs from germline at one end; a sequencing error may be responsible. The chain employs TRBV6-5 and TRBJ1-3; no firm D call. This CDR3 has 14 residues. Germline lookup yields CDR1 MNHEY and CDR2 SVGAGI. The chain's CDR3 is CASSYSQSGDTIYF. The DNA for the CDR3 is TGTGCCAGCAGTTACTCTCAGAGTGGAGACACCATATATTTT.

The chain carries TRBV11-3 and TRBJ2-1, with D perhaps matching TRBD2 (7 bases). The germline gives CDR1 SGHNT, CDR2 YENEEA. Trimming shortened V by 8 bases and J by 2 bases, and 16 bases separated the two germline ends. The CDR3 contains 15 residues. The CDR3 here is CASGTGGPPYNEQFF. The CDR3 region has the DNA TGTGCCAGCGGGACCGGGGGGCCCCCCTACAATGAGCAGTTCTTC.

This clone has just a few counts. The CDR3 here is CASSLGTSIRDTQYF. Written as DNA, the CDR3 is TGCGCCAGCAGCTTAGGGACTAGCATCAGAGATACGCAGTATTTT. The chain couples TRBV5-1 to TRBJ2-3; 9 bases align to TRBD2. V lost 2 bases to trimming and J lost 5 bases; unmatched junction nucleotides: 6. This CDR3 is 15 amino acids long. Germline CDR1 and CDR2: SGHRS and YFSETQ.